This T cell receptor (beta chain) was profiled in a study of cytomegalovirus exposure and HLA in healthy donors. Amplification used 60 Vbeta primers and 13 Jbeta primers. Method: immunoSEQ multiplex PCR; TCRdb's copy keeps in-frame clones and lacks some. This sample yields roughly 160,000 clones, of which 80% are seen a single time; 1% belongs to the top ten. On this clone itself: The antigen is undetermined.

Study results and limitations: Confirmation was obtained in vitro that a few CMV-associated chains are specific for CMV antigens.

The sample consisted of PBMCs. The sequence was obtained from a woman aged 45-60 years in good health and CMV-seropositive.

The CDR3 spells CATRQGLTYEQYF. The CDR3 region has the DNA TGTGCCACCCGACAGGGTCTGACCTACGAGCAGTACTTC. V gene TRBV6-5 combines with J gene TRBJ2-7; 7 nucleotides agree with TRBD1. This CDR3 comprises 13 residues. In germline, CDR1 is MNHEY, CDR2 SVGAGI. The V gene end was trimmed by 10 bases and the J gene end by 2 bases; junction bases not matched to a gene: 8.